One and the same sample provided the 7 T cell receptor beta chains below, sequenced in a study of beta chain features in type 1 diabetes. Sequenced material consisted of expressed TCRB transcripts (all of the isolated RNA was reverse transcribed). The method was immunoSEQ multiplex PCR; TCRdb's version includes in-frame clones alone and lacks a portion of them. The profile shows 900,000 or so clones, about 17% of them singletons. The material sequenced was naive CD4+ T cells from blood. The receptors derive from a young woman in good health.

The rearrangement joins TRBV6-5 to TRBJ1-2; D is unresolved. V was clipped by 3 bases and J by 5 bases, with 10 bases between them. CDR3 length: 13 residues. Per the germline V gene, CDR1 is MNHEY and CDR2 is SVGAGI. Here the CDR3 reads CASSYAGWYGYTF. CDR3 nucleotides: TGTGCCAGCAGTTATGCAGGATGGTATGGCTACACCTTC.

The V gene is TRBV28, the J gene TRBJ2-7, with 12 positions matching TRBD1. Germline V gene sequence: CDR1 MDHEN, CDR2 SYDVKM. The V and J ends lost 6 bases and 4 bases, in that order; junction bases with no gene match: 4. CDR3 length: 14 amino acids. CDR3: CASRGTGGWYEQYF. The CDR3 DNA follows: TGTGCCAGCAGGGGGACAGGGGGCTGGTACGAGCAGTACTTC.

The chain carries TRBV18 and TRBJ1-5; 7 bases match TRBD1. Germline V CDR1 and CDR2: KGHSH, LQKENI. The CDR3 totals 17 residues. Losses at the gene ends were 1 base for V and 6 bases for J; bases not matched to a gene: 12. DNA of the CDR3: TGTGCCAGCTCACCACTGGAGTTAGGGGGCTCCGGTCAGCCCCAGCATTTT. Amino acids: CASSPLELGGSGQPQHF.

This clone was counted a few times. V and J are TRBV28 and TRBJ1-2; 7 nucleotides line up with TRBD1. The germline CDR1 and CDR2 sequences are MDHEN and SYDVKM. Losses at the gene ends were 7 bases for V and 2 bases for J; bases not matched to a gene: 13. The CDR3 loop spans 16 amino acids. As DNA, the CDR3 is TGTGCCAGCAATCGGGACAGCTCGCCATTAAACTATGGCTACACCTTC. Translating it yields CASNRDSSPLNYGYTF.

The rearrangement links TRBV28 to TRBJ2-7, with no clear D. This CDR3 spans 14 amino acids. Germline V lookup: CDR1 MDHEN, CDR2 SYDVKM. V shed 5 bases and J shed 2 bases, with 13 bases lying between them. The CDR3 bases are TGTGCCAGCAGTCATACCTTGGGAACCTACGAGCAGTACTTC. This translates into CASSHTLGTYEQYF. Drawing the rest from reference TRBV28 and TRBJ2-7, the complete variable domain is DVKVTQSSRYLVKRTGEKVFLECVQDMDHENMFWYRQDPGLGLRLIYFSYDVKMKEKGDIPEGYSVSREKKERFSLILESASTNQTSMYLCASSHTLGTYEQYFGPGTRLTVT.

This clone turned up a few times. This chain links TRBV6-5 with TRBJ2-2; 7 nucleotides match TRBD1. CDR1 and CDR2 (germline): MNHEY, SVGAGI. CDR3 length equals 13 residues. The V gene end was trimmed by 6 bases and the J gene end by 4 bases; junction bases not matched to a gene: 2. CDR3: CASRYRGTGELFF. The CDR3 DNA reads TGTGCCAGCAGATACAGGGGCACCGGGGAGCTGTTTTTT.

This rearrangement joins TRBV4-2 to TRBJ2-1; TRBD2 is a possible D gene (6 bases). The germline gives CDR1 LGHNA, CDR2 YNFKEQ. The CDR3 covers 12 residues. Trimming took off 1 base at V and 14 bases at J, with 12 bases between the two ends. This CDR3 is CASSQGLGGKFF. CDR3 coding DNA: TGTGCCAGCAGCCAAGGATTGGGGGGAAAGTTCTTC.